What follows are 5 T cell receptor beta chains derived from one specimen sequenced in a study of shared clonotypes between healthy human individuals. Sequencing was performed with immunoSEQ multiplex PCR; in TCRdb, only in-frame clones are kept and a portion is missing. Among hundreds of thousands of clones, 60% to 80% were seen once, and the ten largest hold 1.8%. Sequenced material: memory CD4+ T cells sorted from blood. The subset is: CD45RA-negative fraction. The source of these receptors is a woman younger than 45 in good health.

In its sample, this clone was seen many times. CDR3 in DNA: TGTGCCAGCAGCCTACAGGGAGTCGGAAACACCATATATTTT. This codes for CASSLQGVGNTIYF. The chain joins TRBV9 to TRBJ1-3, with a tentative D call TRBD1 (6 bases). Trimming removed 4 bases from V and 4 bases from J, with 12 bases in between. Germline V gene sequence: CDR1 SGDLS, CDR2 YYNGEE. The CDR3 has 14 residues.

V gene TRBV7-2 combines with J gene TRBJ2-1; tentatively, D is TRBD1 (7 bases). The CDR3 contains 15 residues. V lost 5 bases to trimming and J lost 6 bases, with 17 bases between them. Germline CDR1 SGHTA, CDR2 FQGNSA. CDR3 loop: CASSQQGGWGNEQFF. The CDR3 DNA reads TGTGCCAGCAGCCAGCAGGGGGGCTGGGGCAATGAGCAGTTCTTC.

The rearrangement joins TRBV28 to TRBJ2-7, with D tentatively TRBD2 (6 bases). In germline, CDR1 is MDHEN, CDR2 SYDVKM. Trimming removed 10 bases from V and 5 bases from J, with 15 bases in between. The CDR3 spans 12 residues. The CDR3 protein is CAIGGSLDEQYF. Here the CDR3 DNA reads TGTGCCATCGGAGGGTCGCTGGACGAGCAGTACTTC.

This clone came up once. V and J are TRBV4-2 and TRBJ2-6; D call uncertain. CDR1 and CDR2 (germline): LGHNA, YNFKEQ. The CDR3 covers 17 residues. The V end was cut by 2 bases, the J end by 2 bases, with 13 bases between. CDR3 DNA sequence: TGTGCCAGCAGCCAAAGTTTATACGCCACTGGGGCCAACGTCCTGACTTTC. Protein sequence: CASSQSLYATGANVLTF.

The chain links TRBV18 to TRBJ1-4; TRBD1 agrees at 8 bases. The V and J ends lost 2 bases and 7 bases, in that order; junction bases with no gene match: 3. The length of the CDR3 is 14 residues. In germline, CDR1 is KGHSH, CDR2 LQKENI. The CDR3 coding sequence is TGTGCCAGCTCACCAGTACAGGGGGGTGAAAAACTGTTTTTT. Protein product: CASSPVQGGEKLFF.